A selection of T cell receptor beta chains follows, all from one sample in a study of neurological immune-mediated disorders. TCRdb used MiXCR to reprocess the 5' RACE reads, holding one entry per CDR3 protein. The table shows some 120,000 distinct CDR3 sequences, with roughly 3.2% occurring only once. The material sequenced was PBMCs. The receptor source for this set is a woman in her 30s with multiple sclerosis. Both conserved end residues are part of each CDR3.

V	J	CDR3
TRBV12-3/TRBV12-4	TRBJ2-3	CASSLAGGPDTQYF
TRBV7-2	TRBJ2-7	CASSQSRSSAYEQYF
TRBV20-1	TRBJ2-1	CSASSLRGRFF
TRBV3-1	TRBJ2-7	CASSHGLSGGLYEQYF
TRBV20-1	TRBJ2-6	CSAQTGASGANVLTF
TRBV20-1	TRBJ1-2	CSARDIRAGYGYTF
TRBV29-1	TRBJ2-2	CSVEIPNTGELFF
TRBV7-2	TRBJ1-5	CASSIEGGDQPQHF
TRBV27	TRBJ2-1	CASSLSAETYNEQFF
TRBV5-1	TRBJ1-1	CASSLTPGGTEAFF
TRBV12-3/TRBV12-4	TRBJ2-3	CASTLLGSTDTQYF
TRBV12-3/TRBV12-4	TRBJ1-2	CASSDRGLIQGLSYTF
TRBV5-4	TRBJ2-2	CASSLGGNLNTGELFF
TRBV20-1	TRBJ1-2	CSAREGRVRGYTF
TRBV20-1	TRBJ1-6	CSARGGGGIFDF
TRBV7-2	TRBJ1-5	CASSRLGPYNQPQHF
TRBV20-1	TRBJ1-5	CSAIPGQGLQPQHF
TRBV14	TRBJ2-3	CASSQSREWSATDTQYF
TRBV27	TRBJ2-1	CASSSRGGGGPPNEQFF
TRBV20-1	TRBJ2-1	CSALGDEQFF
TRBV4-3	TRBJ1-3	CASSQDIRGPGKTIYF
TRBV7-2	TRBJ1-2	CASSLRDRGTNYGYTF
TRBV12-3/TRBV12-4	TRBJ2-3	CASSLASGTDTQYF
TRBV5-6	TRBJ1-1	CASSFAGNTEAFF
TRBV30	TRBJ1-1	CACLLAGGTGEAFF
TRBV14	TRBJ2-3	CASSPGTSQPALTDTQYF
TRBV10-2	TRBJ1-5	CASSETGDNQPQHF
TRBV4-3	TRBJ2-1	CASSQDLRGNEQFF
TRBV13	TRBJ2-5	CASSSLATQYF
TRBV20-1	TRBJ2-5	CSAIVKPGRKFKQETQYF
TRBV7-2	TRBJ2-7	CASSFDRRSSYEQYF
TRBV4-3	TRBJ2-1	CASSQDRGLAYNEQFF
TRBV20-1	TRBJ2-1	CSAPLAARSYNEQFF
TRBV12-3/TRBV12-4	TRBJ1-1	CASSLYQVNTEAFF
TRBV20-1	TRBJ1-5	CSASSRLRADQPQHF
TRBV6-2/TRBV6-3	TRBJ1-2	CASSARQGSQEGYTF
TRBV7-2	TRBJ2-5	CASRRGAETQYF
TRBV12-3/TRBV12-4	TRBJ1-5	CASSRGGKGAQHF
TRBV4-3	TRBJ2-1	CASSQDAPGLAPYNEQFF
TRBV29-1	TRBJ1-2	CSVQLEGHYGYTF
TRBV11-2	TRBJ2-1	CASSPNRESYNEQFF
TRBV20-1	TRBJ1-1	CSAIPGAEAFF
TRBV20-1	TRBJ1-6	CSAREQGNSPLHF
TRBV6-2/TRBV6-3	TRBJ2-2	CASLARGFANTGELFF
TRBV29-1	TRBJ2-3	CSVATSGMGTDTQYF
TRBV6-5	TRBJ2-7	CASSYSSGVSYEQYF
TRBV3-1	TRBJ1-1	CASSQARGPNTEAFF
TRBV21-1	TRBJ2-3	CASSTAGIF
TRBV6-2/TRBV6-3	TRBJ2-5	CASSYFGEETQYF
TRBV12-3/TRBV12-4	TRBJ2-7	CASSPGTSRGTEPSYEQYF
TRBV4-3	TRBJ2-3	CASSQDRGSSSTDTQYF
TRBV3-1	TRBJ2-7	CASSLYGSSYEQYF
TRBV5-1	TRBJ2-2	CASRSTGENTGELFF
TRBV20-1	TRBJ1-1	CSAREGFTEAFF
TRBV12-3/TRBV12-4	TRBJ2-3	CASSLAETGRVTDTQYF